This T cell receptor (beta chain) derives from a study of tumor-infiltrating T cells and Merkel cell polyomavirus. Looking at the study overall: CD8+ T cells recognized the Merkel cell polyomavirus KLL epitope.

Clones were read by immunoSEQ multiplex PCR, and TCRdb kept only the in-frame ones, dropping some. The sample holds 25,000 or so clones, nearly 90% seen once. Study-level results: MCC-specific survival improved with roughly 1.8-20% versus 0-0.14% intratumoral KLL-specific T cells.

Immunohistochemistry showed robust Merkel cell polyomavirus Large T antigen staining in every patient's tumor. The CDR3 consists of 15 residues. The junction had 9 bases not matched to a gene; V was cut back by 7 bases and J by 4 bases. Germline assignment: CDR1 ENHRY and CDR2 SYGVKD. In regard to this clone: Its matching antigen is unknown.

J is TRBJ2-1 and V is TRBV10-3; 8 nucleotides align to TRBD1. Sequenced: lymph node tissue. The clonotype originates from a man aged 45-65 years with Merkel cell carcinoma. The CDR3 spells CAITAGTGLYNEQFF. DNA for the CDR3: TGTGCCATCACCGCAGGGACAGGACTTTACAATGAGCAGTTCTTC.